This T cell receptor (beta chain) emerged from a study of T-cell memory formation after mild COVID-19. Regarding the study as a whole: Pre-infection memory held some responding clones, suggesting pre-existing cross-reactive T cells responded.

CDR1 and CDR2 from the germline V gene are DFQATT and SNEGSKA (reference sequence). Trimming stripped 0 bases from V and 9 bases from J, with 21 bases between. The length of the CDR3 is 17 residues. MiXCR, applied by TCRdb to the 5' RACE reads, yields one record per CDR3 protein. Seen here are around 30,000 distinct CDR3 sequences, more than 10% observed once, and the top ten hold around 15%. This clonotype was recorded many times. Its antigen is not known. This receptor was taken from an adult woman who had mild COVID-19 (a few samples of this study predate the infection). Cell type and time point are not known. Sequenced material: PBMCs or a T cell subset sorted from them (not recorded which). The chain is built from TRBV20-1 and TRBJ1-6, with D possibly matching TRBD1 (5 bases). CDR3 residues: CSARDLRRDSGGSPLHF. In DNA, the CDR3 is TGCAGTGCTAGAGATCTGAGGAGAGACTCTGGGGGTTCACCCCTCCACTTT.